Following are 32 T cell receptor beta chains from one sample sequenced in a study of PD-L1 blockade in urothelial cancer. Only in-frame clones appear in the TCRdb table, and some are missing; sequencing was by immunoSEQ multiplex PCR. The sample holds approximately 45,000 clones, approximately 85% seen once. Time point: pretreatment peripheral blood. Here the sequenced sample was PBMCs, taken around atezolizumab (anti-PD-L1) treatment. The receptors were gathered from a man over 45 with urothelial cancer.

The chain's CDR3 is CASSDTGGAGPEAFF. The CDR3 nucleotides are TGCGCCAGCAGCGACACAGGGGGCGCGGGACCTGAAGCTTTCTTT. The genes are TRBV5-1 and TRBJ1-1; 9 bases match TRBD1. The germline CDR1 and CDR2 sequences are SGHRS and YFSETQ. CDR3 length: 15 residues. The V gene end was trimmed by 4 bases and the J gene end by 6 bases; junction bases not matched to a gene: 10.

V usage is TRBV5-1 and J usage is TRBJ2-1, with D maybe TRBD1 (5 bases). There are 14 residues in the CDR3. Germline V gives CDR1 SGHRS, CDR2 YFSETQ. Trimming shortened V by 2 bases and J by 3 bases, and 9 bases separated the two germline ends. CDR3 DNA sequence: TGCGCCAGCAGCTTTACAGGCGGCTACAATGAGCAGTTCTTC. Residues: CASSFTGGYNEQFF.

The V call is TRBV5-1, the J call TRBJ2-3; D remains unclear. Germline values: CDR1 SGHRS, CDR2 YFSETQ. There are 14 residues in the CDR3. The V end was cut by 4 bases, the J end by 5 bases, with 14 bases between. The CDR3 nucleotides are TGCGCCAGCAGCAGCTCCCCAGGTGGAGATACGCAGTATTTT. It codes for CASSSSPGGDTQYF.

V is TRBV6-1 and J is TRBJ1-2; no clear D gene. The length of the CDR3 is 15 residues. Trimming removed 2 bases from V and 2 bases from J, with 12 bases in between. In germline, CDR1 is MNHNS, CDR2 SASEGT. The CDR3 bases are TGTGCCAGCAGTGAACCCGGTGCCCTGAACTATGGCTACACCTTC. Translated: CASSEPGALNYGYTF.

The chain has TRBV29-1 and TRBJ2-2; perhaps TRBD2 as D (6 bases). The CDR3 consists of 12 residues. From germline, CDR1 is SQVTM and CDR2 ANQGSEA. V was shortened by 6 bases and J by 2 bases, with 7 bases between the two germline ends. The CDR3 DNA follows: TGCAGCGTGCGGGATAACACCGGGGAGCTGTTTTTT. It yields the protein CSVRDNTGELFF.

This sequence joins TRBV30 and TRBJ2-3; TRBD1 matches at 9 bases. After removal of 8 bases from V and 2 bases from J, the junction contained 11 bases not matched to a gene. The CDR3 has 15 amino acids. Germline CDR1 and CDR2: GTSNPN and SVGIG (reference sequence). CDR3 coding DNA: TGTGCCCGGGGACAGGGCCCACGCTACACAGATACGCAGTATTTT. It encodes CARGQGPRYTDTQYF.

The chain's CDR3 is CAWSEGDGNQPQHF. In nucleotides, the CDR3 is TGTGCCTGGAGTGAGGGGGACGGCAATCAGCCCCAGCATTTT. The chain carries TRBV30 and TRBJ1-5; D possibly corresponds to TRBD1 (6 bases). The CDR3 is 14 amino acids. V lost 1 base and J 2 bases, leaving 9 bases between the germline ends. CDR1 GTSNPN and CDR2 SVGIG come from the germline V gene (reference sequence).

This rearrangement joins TRBV9 to TRBJ2-1; 10 nucleotides align to TRBD2. Germline V gives CDR1 SGDLS, CDR2 YYNGEE. Unmatched junction bases numbered 9, after V lost 3 bases and J lost 9 bases. The CDR3 length is 15 residues. The CDR3 DNA reads TGTGCCAGCAGCGCAGCTAGCGGGAGACGGGGTGAGCAGTTCTTC. Translating it yields CASSAASGRRGEQFF.

The J gene is TRBJ2-5, the V gene TRBV19, with D unresolved. There are 14 residues in the CDR3. V lost 3 bases to trimming and J lost 0 bases, with 8 bases between them. Per the germline V gene, CDR1 is LNHDA and CDR2 is SQIVND (reference sequence). The CDR3 DNA reads as TGTGCCAGTAGTATTTGGCAAGACCAAGAGACCCAGTACTTC. Amino acids: CASSIWQDQETQYF.

The J gene is TRBJ2-1, the V gene TRBV4-1, with D perhaps TRBD2 (5 bases). V was clipped by 7 bases and J by 9 bases, with 13 bases between them. This CDR3 has 12 amino acids. The germline V gene encodes CDR1 MGHRA and CDR2 YSYEKL. CDR3 coding DNA: TGCGCCAGCACCCACCCAAGCGGTGAGCAGTTCTTC. It codes for CASTHPSGEQFF.

The chain employs TRBV28 and TRBJ1-5, with D possibly TRBD1 on 5 matching bases. Germline V gives CDR1 MDHEN, CDR2 SYDVKM. This CDR3 has 15 amino acids. V was trimmed by 6 bases and J by 3 bases, leaving 15 bases between them. The CDR3 DNA is TGTGCCAGCAGCTCCACCCCAGGGCTCAATCAGCCCCAGCATTTT. This encodes CASSSTPGLNQPQHF. Filled out from reference TRBV28 and TRBJ1-5, the complete variable domain reads DVKVTQSSRYLVKRTGEKVFLECVQDMDHENMFWYRQDPGLGLRLIYFSYDVKMKEKGDIPEGYSVSREKKERFSLILESASTNQTSMYLCASSSTPGLNQPQHFGDGTRLSIL.

The CDR3 loop reads CASSLAPSRGGYTF. CDR3 sequence (DNA): TGTGCCAGCAGCTTAGCTCCCTCAAGAGGTGGCTACACCTTC. The rearrangement joins TRBV7-8 to TRBJ1-2, with D hard to call. This CDR3 comprises 14 residues. With 0 bases removed from V and 7 bases from J, the gap between germline ends came to 12 bases. Germline lookup yields CDR1 SGHVS and CDR2 FQNEAQ. Full variable domain (outside the CDR3, taken from reference TRBV7-8 and TRBJ1-2): GAGVSQSPRYKVAKRGQDVALRCDPISGHVSLFWYQQALGQGPEFLTYFQNEAQLDKSGLPSDRFFAERPEGSVSTLKIQRTQQEDSAVYLCASSLAPSRGGYTFGSGTRLTVV.

This chain connects TRBV19 to TRBJ1-2; D not resolved. Germline V CDR1 and CDR2: LNHDA, SQIVND (reference sequence). Trimming cost V 5 bases and J 8 bases, with 18 bases left between them. The CDR3 contains 14 residues. The CDR3 DNA sequence: TGTGCCAGTAGTCTCTCTCCGGCTGGAGGAGGCTACACCTTC. Translation: CASSLSPAGGGYTF.

The chain recombines TRBV18 with TRBJ2-1; 10 nucleotides agree with TRBD2. Germline CDR1 is KGHSH and CDR2 is LQKENI. V lost 1 base and J lost 6; bases outside the gene matches: 9. This CDR3 has 17 amino acids. CDR3 residues: CASSPLPIAGGRNEQFF. The CDR3 coding sequence is TGTGCCAGCTCACCACTCCCTATAGCGGGGGGCCGCAATGAGCAGTTCTTC.

The rearrangement uses TRBV10-3 and TRBJ2-2; tentative D call: TRBD2 (5 bases). The CDR3 length is 15 residues. CDR1 ENHRY and CDR2 SYGVKD come from the germline V gene. Trimming took 6 bases from V and 3 from J, leaving 14 bases between them. The DNA of the CDR3 is TGTGCCATCAGGAGCGAGGGTGGGGACACCGGGGAGCTGTTTTTT. Amino acid sequence: CAIRSEGGDTGELFF.

A remark on this clone: This specimen includes other DNA sequences encoding the same CDR3. The rearrangement uses TRBV11-2 and TRBJ2-1; 8 bases agree with TRBD2. The CDR3 length is 14 residues. CDR1 is SGHAT and CDR2 is FQNNGV in the germline V gene. Losses at the gene ends were 7 bases for V and 4 bases for J; bases not matched to a gene: 6. The CDR3 DNA reads as TGTGCCAGCAAAGCGGGAGCCGTTTACAATGAGCAGTTCTTC. Its protein is CASKAGAVYNEQFF.

The rearrangement uses TRBV6-1 and TRBJ2-1; TRBD2 aligns across 11 bases. The CDR3 totals 14 residues. Trimming removed 4 bases from V and 8 bases from J; junction bases left unmatched: 4. Germline V gene lookup returns CDR1 MNHNS and CDR2 SASEGT. CDR3 sequence: CASSVAGGPDEQFF. CDR3 DNA sequence: TGTGCCAGCAGTGTAGCGGGAGGGCCCGATGAGCAGTTCTTC.

V usage is TRBV4-1 and J usage is TRBJ2-3, with 8 bases matching TRBD2. The CDR3 totals 16 residues. CDR1 and CDR2 (germline): MGHRA, YSYEKL. V gave up 1 base and J gave up 3 bases; unmatched junction bases: 6. The CDR3 nucleotides are TGCGCCAGCAGCCAAGCACGGGGGGGCCTGACAGATACGCAGTATTTT. This gives the protein CASSQARGGLTDTQYF.

The chain links TRBV30 to TRBJ1-1; D is undetermined. From germline, CDR1 is GTSNPN and CDR2 SVGIG (reference sequence). Trimming left V 0 bases short and J 2 bases short, with 7 bases between. The CDR3 spans 13 residues. CDR3 loop: CAWSVNLNTEAFF. The CDR3 nucleotides read TGTGCCTGGAGTGTTAATCTTAACACTGAAGCTTTCTTT.

The table lists this clone with a few counts. The genes are TRBV29-1 and TRBJ1-2; 7 bases are shared with TRBD1. The CDR3 contains 14 residues. The germline V gene encodes CDR1 SQVTM and CDR2 ANQGSEA. The V segment lost 6 bases and the J segment 7 bases; nucleotides outside the gene matches: 14. For the CDR3, the DNA is TGCAGCGTCCTATTGACCGACAGGGAGAGTGGCTACACCTTC. It translates to CSVLLTDRESGYTF.

V and J are TRBV5-1 and TRBJ1-5; D might be TRBD1 (6 bases). Trimming stripped 2 bases from V and 3 bases from J, with 9 bases between. The germline V gene has CDR1 SGHRS and CDR2 YFSETQ. CDR3 length: 14 residues. Here the CDR3 reads CASSLQGDNQPQHF. The CDR3 coding sequence is TGCGCCAGCAGCTTACAGGGCGACAATCAGCCCCAGCATTTT.

In DNA form, the CDR3 reads TGCGCCAGCAGCGCGAAGACAGATACGCAGTATTTT. This encodes CASSAKTDTQYF. This rearrangement joins TRBV5-1 to TRBJ2-3, with D hard to call. Trimming pared 4 bases from V and 3 bases from J, leaving 6 bases between. Looked up from germline, CDR1 is SGHRS and CDR2 is YFSETQ. CDR3 length: 12 residues.

About this clone itself: Other DNA sequences in this specimen translate into the identical CDR3. The DNA of the CDR3 is TGTGCCAGCAGTGAAGCAGCGGGTTCCTACAATGAGCAGTTCTTC. Translating it yields CASSEAAGSYNEQFF. V usage is TRBV6-1 and J usage is TRBJ2-1; TRBD2 is a possible D gene (6 bases). Trimming stripped 0 bases from V and 1 base from J, with 7 bases between. The CDR3 is made up of 15 amino acids. CDR1 and CDR2 from the germline V gene are MNHNS and SASEGT.

The chain employs TRBV19 and TRBJ2-1, with D tentatively TRBD2 (7 bases). The V gene lost 4 bases and the J gene lost 12 bases, with 19 bases spanning the gap. The CDR3 loop spans 14 amino acids. The germline V gene encodes CDR1 LNHDA and CDR2 SQIVND (reference sequence). CDR3 DNA sequence: TGTGCCAGTAGTACCGGGGGGCGAGGGAAGGCGCAGTTCTTC. It encodes CASSTGGRGKAQFF. Together with reference TRBV19 and TRBJ2-1, the CDR3 gives the full variable domain: DGGITQSPKYLFRKEGQNVTLSCEQNLNHDAMYWYRQDPGQGLRLIYYSQIVNDFQKGDIAEGYSVSREKKESFPLTVTSAQKNPTAFYLCASSTGGRGKAQFFGPGTRLTVL.

The chain combines TRBV19 with TRBJ1-2; tentatively, D is TRBD1 (6 bases). The CDR3 totals 13 residues. Germline-derived CDR1 and CDR2 are LNHDA and SQIVND (reference sequence). Between the trimmed V and J ends, which lost 7 bases and 4 bases, there was a span of 13 bases. For the CDR3, the DNA is TGTGCCAGTACCACGGACAGAGCCTATGGCTACACCTTC. It encodes CASTTDRAYGYTF. Variable domain in full (rest from reference TRBV19 and TRBJ1-2): DGGITQSPKYLFRKEGQNVTLSCEQNLNHDAMYWYRQDPGQGLRLIYYSQIVNDFQKGDIAEGYSVSREKKESFPLTVTSAQKNPTAFYLCASTTDRAYGYTFGSGTRLTVV.

The V and J genes are TRBV18 and TRBJ2-3; D is unresolved. CDR1 is KGHSH and CDR2 is LQKENI in the germline V gene. The CDR3 is 14 amino acids. V was trimmed by 2 bases and J by 5 bases, leaving 11 bases between them. The chain's CDR3 is CASSPSLEVDTQYF. CDR3 DNA sequence: TGTGCCAGCTCACCAAGCCTAGAGGTAGATACGCAGTATTTT. Full variable domain (missing parts from reference TRBV18 and TRBJ2-3): NAGVMQNPRHLVRRRGQEARLRCSPMKGHSHVYWYRQLPEEGLKFMVYLQKENIIDESGMPKERFSAEFPKEGPSILRIQQVVRGDSAAYFCASSPSLEVDTQYFGPGTRLTVL.

CDR3 amino acids: CASSIGPGNEQYF. As DNA, the CDR3 is TGTGCCAGTAGTATAGGACCGGGTAACGAGCAGTACTTC. V and J are TRBV19 and TRBJ2-7; D call uncertain. V was clipped by 1 base and J by 5 bases, with 9 bases between them. The CDR3 is 13 residues long. Germline CDR1 and CDR2: LNHDA and SQIVND (reference sequence). The entire variable domain, with the rest obtained from reference TRBV19 and TRBJ2-7, is as follows: DGGITQSPKYLFRKEGQNVTLSCEQNLNHDAMYWYRQDPGQGLRLIYYSQIVNDFQKGDIAEGYSVSREKKESFPLTVTSAQKNPTAFYLCASSIGPGNEQYFGPGTRLTVT.

The chain combines TRBV5-1 with TRBJ2-7; 10 nucleotides match TRBD2. The germline CDR1 and CDR2 sequences are SGHRS and YFSETQ. J was trimmed by 3 bases and V by 5 bases; bases with no gene match: 8. CDR3 size: 15 residues. CDR3 loop: CASSDGRTSGYEQYF. The CDR3 coding sequence is TGCGCCAGCAGTGATGGAAGGACTAGCGGCTACGAGCAGTACTTC.

The chain couples TRBV15 to TRBJ2-1, with TRBD2 identical over 13 bases. Losses at the gene ends were 3 bases for V and 10 bases for J; bases not matched to a gene: 0. Germline values: CDR1 LNHNV, CDR2 YYDKDF (reference sequence). The CDR3 covers 13 residues. CDR3 sequence: CATSRGLAGEQFF. The CDR3 region has the DNA TGTGCCACCAGCAGGGGACTAGCGGGAGAGCAGTTCTTC.

In this sample, this clone turned up a few times. J is TRBJ1-1 and V is TRBV2; 7 nucleotides agree with TRBD1. The CDR3 covers 13 residues. Germline V lookup: CDR1 SNHLY, CDR2 FYNNEI. J lost 2 bases, V lost 7 bases, and 4 bases had no gene match. The CDR3 loop is CASTQGENTEAFF. Here the CDR3 DNA reads TGTGCCAGCACCCAGGGGGAAAACACTGAAGCTTTCTTT.

This sequence joins TRBV30 and TRBJ1-5; perhaps TRBD1 as D (5 bases). The CDR3 runs 15 residues. The germline V gene encodes CDR1 GTSNPN and CDR2 SVGIG (reference sequence). Trimming removed 1 base at V and 2 bases at J, with 12 bases between. The CDR3 sequence is CAWSAGLGGNQPQHF. The CDR3 bases are TGTGCCTGGAGTGCAGGGTTAGGGGGCAATCAGCCCCAGCATTTT.

This clone occurred a few times. The chain has TRBV2 and TRBJ1-6; 7 bases fit TRBD1. The V gene's germline CDR1 is SNHLY and CDR2 FYNNEI. V gave up 7 bases and J gave up 7 bases; unmatched junction bases: 7. The CDR3 totals 14 residues. CDR3 amino acids: CASTLDRYNSPLHF. CDR3 coding DNA: TGTGCCAGCACTTTGGACAGGTACAATTCACCCCTCCACTTT. Full variable domain (rest looked up from reference TRBV2 and TRBJ1-6): EPEVTQTPSHQVTQMGQEVILRCVPISNHLYFYWYRQILGQKVEFLVSFYNNEISEKSEIFDDQFSVERPDGSNFTLKIRSTKLEDSAMYFCASTLDRYNSPLHFGNGTRLTVT.